This TCR beta chain was identified in a study of T cell changes during pregnancy in multiple sclerosis. The table lists this clone with a count of one. CDR3 length: 16 amino acids. Germline loops: CDR1 SGHTA, CDR2 FQGTGA. V was shortened by 1 base and J by 0 bases, with 12 bases between the two germline ends. Sequencing was performed with immunoSEQ multiplex PCR; in TCRdb, only in-frame clones are kept and a portion is missing. The data contain tens of thousands of clones, 85% to 95% of them singletons. The source is a female donor with multiple sclerosis, enrolled in a pregnancy study. This sequence joins TRBV7-3 and TRBJ1-1; D ambiguous. This specimen consisted of CD4+ T cells from peripheral blood mononuclear cells, obtained in the second trimester of pregnancy. The CDR3 region is CASSLMRAGMNTEAFF. The DNA of the CDR3 is TGTGCCAGCAGCTTAATGAGGGCGGGTATGAACACTGAAGCTTTCTTT.